A selection of T cell receptor beta chains follows, all from one sample in a study of T cell responses to AZD1222 COVID-19 vaccine. TCRdb keeps only in-frame clones here, not all; method: immunoSEQ multiplex PCR. The sample includes fewer than 150,000 clones, 85% to 90% of them seen just once. The source was peripheral blood, collected on day 0 of AZD1222 vaccination. The receptors here all came from an adult in good health. The CDR3 runs from the conserved cysteine through the conserved F or W. The D gene is left open where the match is weak. Size is stated for part of the rows, as once, few or many counts, or as a class when the clone is expanded.

V	J	size	length	D	CDR3	DNA
TRBV12-5	TRBJ1-1	NA	13	TRBD1	CASGQNDRAEAFF	TGTGCTAGTGGCCAAAACGACAGGGCCGAAGCTTTCTTT
TRBV28	TRBJ1-5	NA	12	NA	CASSFGSQPQHF	TGTGCCAGCAGTTTTGGCAGTCAGCCCCAGCATTTT
TRBV5-5	TRBJ1-1	once	14	TRBD1	CASSLLVTGVEAFF	TGTGCCAGCAGCTTGCTTGTGACAGGGGTTGAAGCTTTCTTT
TRBV5-4	TRBJ1-6	NA	14	TRBD1	CASSLPGQISPLHF	TGTGCCAGCAGCTTGCCGGGACAGATTTCACCCCTCCACTTT
TRBV11-2	TRBJ1-6	NA	14	NA	CASSRKGDNSPLHF	TGTGCCAGCAGCCGTAAGGGGGATAATTCACCCCTCCACTTT
TRBV3-1/TRBV3-2	TRBJ1-3	once	15	NA	CASSQVSGSGNTIYF	TGTGCCAGCAGCCAAGTTTCGGGATCTGGAAACACCATATATTTT
TRBV7-6	TRBJ1-1	NA	13	TRBD1	CASSLRDRAEAFF	TGTGCCAGCAGCCTACGGGACAGGGCTGAAGCTTTCTTT
TRBV5-8	TRBJ1-2	NA	14	NA	CASSLRGIAYGYTF	TGTGCCAGCAGCTTGAGGGGGATTGCCTATGGCTACACCTTC
TRBV19	TRBJ1-1	NA	16	NA	CASRRRPGVSDTEAFF	TGTGCCAGTCGCCGACGACCTGGGGTGTCAGACACTGAAGCTTTCTTT
TRBV30	TRBJ2-7	NA	14	NA	CAWTAMTQAYEQYF	TGTGCCTGGACCGCGATGACGCAGGCCTACGAGCAGTACTTC
TRBV20-1	TRBJ1-1	NA	11	NA	CSASIGTEAFF	TGCAGTGCTAGTATAGGGACTGAAGCTTTCTTT
TRBV6-6	TRBJ2-3	once	12	NA	CASSPTTDTQYF	TGTGCCAGCAGCCCCACCACAGATACGCAGTATTTT
TRBV19	TRBJ1-1	once	16	TRBD1	CASSIKGTAGVTEAFF	TGTGCCAGTAGTATAAAGGGGACAGCCGGAGTCACTGAAGCTTTCTTT
TRBV5-1	TRBJ1-4	NA	15	NA	CASSFSGAPNEKLFF	TGCGCCAGCAGCTTTAGTGGGGCACCTAATGAAAAACTGTTTTTT
TRBV2	TRBJ1-5	few	16	TRBD1	CASSEVPGQVNQPQHF	TGTGCCAGCAGTGAAGTTCCGGGACAGGTCAATCAGCCCCAGCATTTT
TRBV7-9	TRBJ2-7	NA	14	NA	CASSLAGYSYEQYF	TGTGCCAGCAGCTTAGCTGGATACTCCTACGAGCAGTACTTC
TRBV2	TRBJ2-2	NA	16	TRBD2	CASTGGARANTGELFF	TGTGCCAGCACCGGGGGGGCGCGGGCGAACACCGGGGAGCTGTTTTTT
TRBV6-5	TRBJ1-1	NA	14	TRBD1	CASSYVRQGAEAFF	TGTGCCAGCAGTTATGTTCGACAGGGGGCTGAAGCTTTCTTT
TRBV28	TRBJ2-3	NA	16	NA	CASSSPQAEPPDTQYF	TGTGCCAGCAGTTCCCCCCAAGCGGAGCCCCCAGATACGCAGTATTTT
TRBV11-2	TRBJ1-2	once	13	TRBD1	CASSPDREYGYTF	TGTGCCAGCAGCCCCGACAGGGAATATGGCTACACCTTC